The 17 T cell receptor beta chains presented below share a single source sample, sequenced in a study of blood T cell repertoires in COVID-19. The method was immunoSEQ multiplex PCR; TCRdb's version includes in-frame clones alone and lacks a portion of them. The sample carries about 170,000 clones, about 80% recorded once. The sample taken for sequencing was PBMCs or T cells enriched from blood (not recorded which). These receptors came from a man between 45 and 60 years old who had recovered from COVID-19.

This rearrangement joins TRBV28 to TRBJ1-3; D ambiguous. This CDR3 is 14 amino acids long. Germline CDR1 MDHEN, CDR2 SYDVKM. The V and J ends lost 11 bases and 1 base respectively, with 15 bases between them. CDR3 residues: CAGRRAGSGNTIYF. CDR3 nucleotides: TGTGCCGGAAGGAGGGCGGGATCTGGAAACACCATATATTTT.

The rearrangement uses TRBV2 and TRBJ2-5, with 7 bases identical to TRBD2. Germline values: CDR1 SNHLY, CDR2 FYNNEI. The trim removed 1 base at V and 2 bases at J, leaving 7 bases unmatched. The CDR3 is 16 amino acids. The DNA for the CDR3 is TGTGCCAGCAGTGAAGGCCTAGCGGATTTACAAGAGACCCAGTACTTC. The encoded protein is CASSEGLADLQETQYF.

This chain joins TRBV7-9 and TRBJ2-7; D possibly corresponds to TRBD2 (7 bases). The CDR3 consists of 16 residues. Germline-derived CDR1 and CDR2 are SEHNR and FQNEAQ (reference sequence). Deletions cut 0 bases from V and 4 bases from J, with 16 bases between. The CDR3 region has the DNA TGTGCCAGCAGCTTAGCGCTAACGGGGGGCGTGTACGAGCAGTACTTC. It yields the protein CASSLALTGGVYEQYF.

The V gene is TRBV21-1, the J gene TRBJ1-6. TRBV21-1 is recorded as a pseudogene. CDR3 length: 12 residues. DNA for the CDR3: TGTGCCGTGCCGGGGAGAAAGTCACCCCTCCACTTT. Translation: CAVPGRKSPLHF.

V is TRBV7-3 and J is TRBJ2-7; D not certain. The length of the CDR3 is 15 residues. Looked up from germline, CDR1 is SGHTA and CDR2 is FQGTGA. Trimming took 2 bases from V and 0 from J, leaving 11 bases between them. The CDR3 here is CASSLGAASSYEQYF. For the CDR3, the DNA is TGTGCCAGCAGCTTAGGTGCGGCCAGCTCCTACGAGCAGTACTTC.

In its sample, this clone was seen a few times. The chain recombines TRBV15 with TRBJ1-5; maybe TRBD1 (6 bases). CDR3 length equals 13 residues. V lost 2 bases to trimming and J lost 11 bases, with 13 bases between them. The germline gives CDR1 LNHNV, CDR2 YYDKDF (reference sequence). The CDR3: CATSRPTGRSQHF. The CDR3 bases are TGTGCCACCAGCAGACCGACAGGCCGGTCCCAGCATTTT. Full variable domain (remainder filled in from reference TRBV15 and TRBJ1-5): DAMVIQNPRYQVTQFGKPVTLSCSQTLNHNVMYWYQQKSSQAPKLLFHYYDKDFNNEADTPDNFQSRRPNTSFCFLDIRSPGLGDTAMYLCATSRPTGRSQHFGDGTRLSIL.

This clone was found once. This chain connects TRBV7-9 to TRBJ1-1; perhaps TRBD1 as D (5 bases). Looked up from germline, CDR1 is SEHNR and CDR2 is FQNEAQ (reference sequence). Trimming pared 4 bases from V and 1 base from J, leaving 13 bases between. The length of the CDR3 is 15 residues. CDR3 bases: TGTGCCAGCAGCTCGACTCTTAGGGGGAACACTGAAGCTTTCTTT. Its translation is CASSSTLRGNTEAFF.

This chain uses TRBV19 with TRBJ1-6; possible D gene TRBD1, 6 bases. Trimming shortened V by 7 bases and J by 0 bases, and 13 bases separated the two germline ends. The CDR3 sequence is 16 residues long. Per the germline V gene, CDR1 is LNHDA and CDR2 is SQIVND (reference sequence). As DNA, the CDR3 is TGTGCCAGTAAGGGACAAGGGAGCTCCTATAATTCACCCCTCCACTTT. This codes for CASKGQGSSYNSPLHF.

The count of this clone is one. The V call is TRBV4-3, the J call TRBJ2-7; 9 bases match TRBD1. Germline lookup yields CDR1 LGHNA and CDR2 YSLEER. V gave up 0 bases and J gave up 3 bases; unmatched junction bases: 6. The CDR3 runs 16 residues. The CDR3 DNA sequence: TGCGCCAGCAGCCAAGATTCCCAGGGACAGGGCTACGAGCAGTACTTC. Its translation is CASSQDSQGQGYEQYF.

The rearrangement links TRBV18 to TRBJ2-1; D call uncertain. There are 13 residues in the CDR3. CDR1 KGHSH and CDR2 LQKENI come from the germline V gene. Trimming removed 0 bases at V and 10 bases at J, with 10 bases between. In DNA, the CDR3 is TGTGCCAGCTCACCACCGGGCCATTGGGAGCAGTTCTTC. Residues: CASSPPGHWEQFF.

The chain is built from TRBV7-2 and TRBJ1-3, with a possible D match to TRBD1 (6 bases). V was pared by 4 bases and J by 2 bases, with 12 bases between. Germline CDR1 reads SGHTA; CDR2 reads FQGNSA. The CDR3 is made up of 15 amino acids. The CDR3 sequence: CASSYYQGTGNTIYF. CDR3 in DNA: TGTGCCAGCAGCTACTACCAGGGGACTGGAAACACCATATATTTT.

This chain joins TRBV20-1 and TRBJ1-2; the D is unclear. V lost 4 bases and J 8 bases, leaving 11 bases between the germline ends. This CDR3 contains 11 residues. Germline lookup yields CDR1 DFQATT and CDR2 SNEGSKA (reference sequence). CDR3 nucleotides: TGCAGTGCTATAGTTGTGGTGGGCTACACCTTC. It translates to CSAIVVVGYTF.

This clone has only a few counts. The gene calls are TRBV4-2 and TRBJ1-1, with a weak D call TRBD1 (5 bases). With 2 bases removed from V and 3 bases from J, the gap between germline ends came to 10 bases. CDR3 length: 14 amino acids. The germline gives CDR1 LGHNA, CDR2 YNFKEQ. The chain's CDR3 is CASSQTRVYTEAFF. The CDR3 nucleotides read TGTGCCAGCAGCCAAACCAGGGTTTACACTGAAGCTTTCTTT.

CDR3 region: CATSGRGSGNTIYF. CDR3 in DNA: TGTGCCACCTCGGGCAGGGGCTCTGGAAACACCATATATTTT. V is TRBV28 and J is TRBJ1-3; D may be TRBD1 (6 bases). CDR3 length: 14 amino acids. Germline assignment: CDR1 MDHEN and CDR2 SYDVKM. Trimming removed 10 bases from V and 0 bases from J, with 13 bases in between. Filled out from reference TRBV28 and TRBJ1-3, the complete variable domain reads DVKVTQSSRYLVKRTGEKVFLECVQDMDHENMFWYRQDPGLGLRLIYFSYDVKMKEKGDIPEGYSVSREKKERFSLILESASTNQTSMYLCATSGRGSGNTIYFGEGSWLTVV.

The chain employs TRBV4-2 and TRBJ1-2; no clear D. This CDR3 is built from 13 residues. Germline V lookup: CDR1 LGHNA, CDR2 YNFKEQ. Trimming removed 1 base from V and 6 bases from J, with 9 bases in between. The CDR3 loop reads CASSQVETDGYTF. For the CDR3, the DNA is TGTGCCAGCAGCCAAGTGGAAACAGATGGCTACACCTTC.

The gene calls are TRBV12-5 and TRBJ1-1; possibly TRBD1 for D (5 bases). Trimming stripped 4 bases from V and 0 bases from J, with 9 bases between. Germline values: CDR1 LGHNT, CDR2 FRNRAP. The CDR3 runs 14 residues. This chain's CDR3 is CASGSQAMNTEAFF. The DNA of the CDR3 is TGTGCTAGTGGTTCACAGGCCATGAACACTGAAGCTTTCTTT.

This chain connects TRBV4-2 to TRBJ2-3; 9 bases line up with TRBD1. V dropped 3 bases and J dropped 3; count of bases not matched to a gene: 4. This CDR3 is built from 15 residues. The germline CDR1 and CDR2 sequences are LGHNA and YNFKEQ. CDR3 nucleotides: TGTGCCAGCAGCCAGTACAGGGGGCTGACAGATACGCAGTATTTT. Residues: CASSQYRGLTDTQYF.